This T cell receptor beta chain came from a study of blood T cell repertoires in COVID-19. Methods used by the authors: Estimation of nucleated cell counts relied on the amplification of reference gene primers. The repertoire was sequenced with immunoSEQ multiplex PCR; TCRdb's copy has only in-frame clones and lacks some. V, J and clone size are those of that table, while D and trimming were read from the DNA. The sample has around 230,000 clones, roughly 90% seen once. The germline V gene has CDR1 LGHNA and CDR2 YSLEER. J gave up 5 bases and V 4 bases, and 12 bases lay outside the gene matches. The CDR3 totals 17 residues. This study enrolled people aged 18 to 89 from roughly 22 US geographic areas. Participants' reported clinical history set cohort assignment.

This clonotype originated in a man between 18 and 35 years old with acute COVID-19. Sequenced input: PBMCs or T cells enriched from blood (not recorded which). V is TRBV4-3 and J is TRBJ2-1; 9 bases agree with TRBD2. The CDR3 reads CASSRGTVTSGNNEQFF. In DNA form, the CDR3 reads TGCGCCAGCAGCCGAGGGACCGTGACTAGCGGTAACAATGAGCAGTTCTTC.